These 26 T cell receptor beta chains share one sample of origin, sequenced in a study of CD8 T cells in ankylosing spondylitis. One entry per CDR3 protein results from TCRdb running MiXCR on the 5' RACE reads. This table has 350,000 or so distinct CDR3 sequences, around a tenth appearing once. Sequences were obtained from blood, either unsorted or a sorted T cell fraction (not recorded which). The receptors come from a female donor with ankylosing spondylitis or in good health (not recorded which).

This rearrangement joins TRBV4-2 to TRBJ1-1; D ambiguous. V lost 4 bases and J 4 bases, leaving 19 bases between the germline ends. The CDR3 length is 16 residues. Germline CDR1 LGHNA, CDR2 YNFKEQ. CDR3 bases: TGTGCCAGCAGCCTTTTGGTAAAGGGTGCGGGCACTGAAGCTTTCTTT. Translation gives CASSLLVKGAGTEAFF.

With regard to this clonotype: A much larger clone differs by one base, so this may be a read error. The rearrangement uses TRBV10-3 and TRBJ2-7; TRBD2 agrees at 13 bases. Germline V gene sequence: CDR1 ENHRY, CDR2 SYGVKD. CDR3 length: 16 amino acids. The CDR3 DNA is TGTGACATCAGTGATACTAGCGGGAGGGGTTACTACGAGCAGTACTTC. This encodes CDISDTSGRGYYEQYF.

This clonotype was counted ten times or more. The rearrangement joins TRBV5-1 to TRBJ1-1; a weak D match, TRBD1 (5 bases). Germline loops: CDR1 SGHRS, CDR2 YFSETQ. Between the trimmed V and J ends, which lost 6 bases and 4 bases, there was a span of 13 bases. The CDR3 length is 13 residues. Here the CDR3 DNA reads TGCGCCAGCACCGTGGGAGGGACCACTGAAGCTTTCTTT. Translation gives CASTVGGTTEAFF.

This clonotype has at least ten counts. The chain links TRBV5-1 to TRBJ2-1, with 9 bases lining up with TRBD1. V lost 3 bases, J lost 5 bases, and 3 bases stayed unmatched. This CDR3 region has 14 residues. Germline-derived CDR1 and CDR2 are SGHRS and YFSETQ. The CDR3: CASSSGTGHNEQFF. Here the CDR3 DNA reads TGCGCCAGCAGCTCGGGGACAGGGCACAATGAGCAGTTCTTC.

This clonotype was recorded many times. J is TRBJ2-7 and V is TRBV5-1, with D possibly being TRBD1 (5 bases). The CDR3 is 14 amino acids. CDR1 SGHRS and CDR2 YFSETQ come from the germline V gene. The V and J ends lost 4 bases and 3 bases respectively, with 14 bases between them. Here the CDR3 reads CASSSDSSGYEQYF. The CDR3 DNA reads TGCGCCAGCAGCAGCGACAGCTCGGGCTACGAGCAGTACTTC.

This clonotype has at least ten counts. The rearrangement uses TRBV28 and TRBJ1-2, with 7 positions matching TRBD1. Looked up from germline, CDR1 is MDHEN and CDR2 is SYDVKM. J lost 3 bases, V lost 8 bases, and 9 bases had no gene match. The CDR3 has 14 residues. CDR3 in DNA: TGTGCCAGCCGCGAATCCGGGACAGACTATGGCTACACCTTC. This sequence encodes CASRESGTDYGYTF.

This clonotype was counted at least ten times. The chain is built from TRBV10-3 and TRBJ2-3; tentative D call: TRBD2 (6 bases). CDR3 length equals 13 residues. V shed 0 bases and J shed 6 bases, with 7 bases lying between them. Per germline, CDR1 ENHRY and CDR2 SYGVKD. CDR3 protein: CAISESGTDTQYF. The CDR3 region has the DNA TGTGCCATCAGTGAGTCGGGGACTGATACGCAGTATTTT.

This clonotype was counted ten times or more. This chain connects TRBV4-3 to TRBJ2-1; 9 nucleotides match TRBD1. The CDR3 is made up of 15 amino acids. V was clipped by 4 bases and J by 9 bases; unmatched bases: 10. Germline CDR1 reads LGHNA; CDR2 reads YSLEER. CDR3 loop: CASSPEGQGRGEQFF. CDR3 in DNA: TGCGCCAGCAGCCCGGAGGGACAGGGTAGGGGTGAGCAGTTCTTC.

V gene TRBV5-1 combines with J gene TRBJ2-6; 7 nucleotides line up with TRBD1. Germline V gene sequence: CDR1 SGHRS, CDR2 YFSETQ. This CDR3 has 18 amino acids. V was pared by 0 bases and J by 0 bases, with 6 bases of the junction left unmatched. The CDR3 loop is CASSLEMGDSSGANVLTF. In nucleotides, the CDR3 is TGCGCCAGCAGCTTGGAAATGGGGGACAGCTCTGGGGCCAACGTCCTGACTTTC.

This clonotype was detected ten times or more. The chain is built from TRBV6-1 and TRBJ1-2, with D tentatively TRBD1 (6 bases). Between the trimmed V and J ends, which lost 0 bases and 5 bases, there was a span of 13 bases. The germline gives CDR1 MNHNS, CDR2 SASEGT. This CDR3 spans 15 amino acids. In DNA, the CDR3 is TGTGCCAGCAGTGAAGCGCTAGGACAGCCTTATGGCTACACCTTC. Its translation is CASSEALGQPYGYTF.

This clonotype came up many times. V usage is TRBV7-8 and J usage is TRBJ2-2; the match to TRBD1 covers 7 bases. With 3 bases clipped from V and 3 bases from J, the junction kept 4 bases outside the gene matches. Germline CDR1 is SGHVS and CDR2 is FQNEAQ. The CDR3 sequence is 15 residues long. The CDR3 spells CASSFATGDTGELFF. The CDR3 coding sequence is TGTGCCAGCAGCTTCGCCACAGGGGACACCGGGGAGCTGTTTTTT.

The rearrangement uses TRBV5-1 and TRBJ2-5; D is unclear. V was trimmed by 2 bases and J by 0 bases, leaving 8 bases between them. Germline V gene sequence: CDR1 SGHRS, CDR2 YFSETQ. The CDR3 has 14 residues. CDR3 in amino acids: CASSFTGYQETQYF. The CDR3, as DNA: TGCGCCAGCAGCTTCACCGGCTACCAAGAGACCCAGTACTTC.

This clonotype has a count of ten or more. V is TRBV7-2 and J is TRBJ1-2; D possibly corresponds to TRBD1 (6 bases). V gave up 5 bases and J gave up 3 bases, with 16 bases separating them. The V gene's germline CDR1 is SGHTA and CDR2 FQGNSA. The CDR3 loop spans 15 amino acids. The CDR3 loop is CASSLRGGGDYGYTF. CDR3 DNA: TGTGCCAGCAGCCTTAGGGGAGGGGGTGACTATGGCTACACCTTC.

The chain employs TRBV4-2 and TRBJ2-2; D unclear. Trimming removed 1 base from V and 0 bases from J, with 12 bases in between. There are 17 residues in the CDR3. The germline V gene has CDR1 LGHNA and CDR2 YNFKEQ. In DNA form, the CDR3 reads TGTGCCAGCAGCCAAGGGGATTGGGCAACGAACACCGGGGAGCTGTTTTTT. Translation gives CASSQGDWATNTGELFF.

V is TRBV5-1 and J is TRBJ2-7; tentatively, D is TRBD1 (6 bases). V was clipped by 0 bases and J by 2 bases, with 12 bases between them. From germline, CDR1 is SGHRS and CDR2 YFSETQ. This CDR3 region has 15 residues. The DNA for the CDR3 is TGCGCCAGCAGCTTGGTAGGACAGTCCACCTACGAGCAGTACTTC. Its translation: CASSLVGQSTYEQYF.

There are many counts of this clonotype. This rearrangement joins TRBV6-5 to TRBJ2-1; 9 positions match TRBD1. The CDR3 covers 16 residues. The V gene end was trimmed by 2 bases and the J gene end by 4 bases; junction bases not matched to a gene: 6. CDR1 and CDR2 (germline): MNHEY, SVGAGI. The chain's CDR3 is CASSYATGTGYNEQFF. CDR3 bases: TGTGCCAGCAGTTACGCCACCGGGACAGGGTACAATGAGCAGTTCTTC.

This clonotype was recorded many times. The V and J genes are TRBV6-1 and TRBJ2-1; 7 bases are a match to TRBD2. The CDR3 runs 17 residues. Germline V gives CDR1 MNHNS, CDR2 SASEGT. The V and J ends lost 2 bases and 5 bases, in that order; junction bases with no gene match: 12. The DNA of the CDR3 is TGTGCCAGCAGTGAAAGGGGCGGGAGTGATCAGGACAATGAGCAGTTCTTC. It codes for CASSERGGSDQDNEQFF.

This clonotype was detected a few times. The V and J genes are TRBV20-1 and TRBJ2-4; 8 nucleotides line up with TRBD2. Germline loops: CDR1 DFQATT, CDR2 SNEGSKA (reference sequence). The CDR3 is 15 residues long. The CDR3 DNA follows: TGCACCTCAAGGGCTAGCGGGCGAGGATCGGACATTCAGTACTTC. It specifies CTSRASGRGSDIQYF.

The chain employs TRBV28 and TRBJ1-1; 7 bases are shared with TRBD1. CDR3 size: 14 residues. Trimming cost V 11 bases and J 0 bases; bases outside gene matches: 9. CDR1 and CDR2 from the germline V gene are MDHEN and SYDVKM. In nucleotides, the CDR3 is TGTGCCTCGACGGACAGGCGACTGAACACTGAAGCTTTCTTT. The encoded protein is CASTDRRLNTEAFF.

This clonotype was detected ten times or more. The V call is TRBV7-2, the J call TRBJ2-7; a weak D match, TRBD2 (5 bases). Trimming removed 0 bases from V and 0 bases from J, with 12 bases in between. Germline V lookup: CDR1 SGHTA, CDR2 FQGNSA. This CDR3 has 16 residues. CDR3 amino acids: CASSLARAISSYEQYF. The CDR3 DNA reads as TGTGCCAGCAGCTTAGCGAGGGCGATAAGCTCCTACGAGCAGTACTTC.

This clonotype was seen at least ten times. V is TRBV20-1 and J is TRBJ2-5; TRBD2 agrees at 7 bases. Germline CDR1 is DFQATT and CDR2 is SNEGSKA (reference sequence). CDR3 length: 14 residues. The V and J ends lost 5 bases and 3 bases, in that order; junction bases with no gene match: 9. Written as DNA, the CDR3 is TGCAGTGCTCTAGAAGGAGCGGGGAAAGAGACCCAGTACTTC. Protein product: CSALEGAGKETQYF.

The sample holds many counts of this clonotype. This chain uses TRBV5-1 with TRBJ1-2; D possibly corresponds to TRBD1 (6 bases). Germline lookup yields CDR1 SGHRS and CDR2 YFSETQ. V lost 5 bases, J lost 5 bases, and 10 bases lay in between. This CDR3 is built from 12 residues. CDR3 loop: CASRAGVYGYTF. As DNA, the CDR3 is TGCGCCAGCAGAGCAGGGGTTTATGGCTACACCTTC.

This clonotype was detected a few times. The chain employs TRBV6-1 and TRBJ2-7; D may be TRBD2 (6 bases). CDR3 length: 14 residues. Germline V CDR1 and CDR2: MNHNS, SASEGT. Trimming took off 6 bases at V and 3 bases at J, with 15 bases between the two ends. The CDR3 coding sequence is TGTGCCAGCAGGCTGATAGCGGAAAACTACGAGCAGTACTTC. Amino acid sequence: CASRLIAENYEQYF.

This clonotype showed up many times. The V gene is TRBV5-1, the J gene TRBJ2-7; tentative D call: TRBD2 (6 bases). V gave up 5 bases and J gave up 0 bases, with 12 bases separating them. Germline loops: CDR1 SGHRS, CDR2 YFSETQ. This CDR3 has 14 amino acids. The CDR3 region has the DNA TGCGCCAGCAGAATTGGGGGGAACTCCTACGAGCAGTACTTC. Amino acid sequence: CASRIGGNSYEQYF.

This clonotype was picked up many times. This sequence joins TRBV28 and TRBJ2-3; D remains ambiguous. CDR3 size: 14 residues. Germline V gives CDR1 MDHEN, CDR2 SYDVKM. Trimming pared 10 bases from V and 0 bases from J, leaving 14 bases between. The chain's CDR3 is CAIKAAPSTDTQYF. DNA of the CDR3: TGTGCCATCAAGGCGGCTCCTAGCACAGATACGCAGTATTTT. The full variable domain, its missing parts supplied by reference TRBV28 and TRBJ2-3, is DVKVTQSSRYLVKRTGEKVFLECVQDMDHENMFWYRQDPGLGLRLIYFSYDVKMKEKGDIPEGYSVSREKKERFSLILESASTNQTSMYLCAIKAAPSTDTQYFGPGTRLTVL.

The rearrangement uses TRBV7-8 and TRBJ2-2; 10 bases agree with TRBD2. The germline V gene has CDR1 SGHVS and CDR2 FQNEAQ. J lost 4 bases, V lost 6 bases, and 11 bases had no gene match. This CDR3 region has 17 residues. The CDR3 here is CASRVASGGWGTGELFF. The CDR3 region has the DNA TGTGCCAGCAGAGTTGCTAGCGGGGGATGGGGCACCGGGGAGCTGTTTTTT. The full variable domain, rest sourced from reference TRBV7-8 and TRBJ2-2, is GAGVSQSPRYKVAKRGQDVALRCDPISGHVSLFWYQQALGQGPEFLTYFQNEAQLDKSGLPSDRFFAERPEGSVSTLKIQRTQQEDSAVYLCASRVASGGWGTGELFFGEGSRLTVL.